This note documents a single TCR beta chain sequence. Other DNA sequences within the sample encode an identical CDR3. The sample originates from a study of shared clonotypes between healthy human individuals. This CDR3 region has 13 residues. V was pared by 0 bases and J by 5 bases, with 6 bases between. Germline V gives CDR1 SGDLS, CDR2 YYNGEE. Investigators spread the genomic DNA of each subset evenly over several immunoSEQ plates. Sequenced by immunoSEQ multiplex PCR; TCRdb stores in-frame clones only, minus some. Among over 1.5 million clones, under 99% were seen once, and the ten largest hold about 0.45%.

Sequenced material: naive CD4+ T cells sorted from blood. The subset is: CD45RA+ positively selected. The source is a man aged 25 to 40 in good health. The chain uses TRBV9 and TRBJ2-1; no reliable D call. The CDR3 here is CASSVGPHNEQFF. The CDR3 bases are TGTGCCAGCAGCGTAGGCCCGCACAATGAGCAGTTCTTC.